This T cell receptor beta chain is from a study of T-cell reconstitution after alpha-beta-depleted transplantation in children. Using unique molecular identifiers, the investigators prepared the TCRbeta library. TCRdb redid the calling of the PCR reads with MiXCR, one entry per CDR3 protein. The table has about 230,000 distinct CDR3 sequences, approximately 9.7% seen once. V lost 6 bases and J lost 7; bases outside the gene matches: 18. CDR3 size: 17 residues. The source of this sequence is a human donor who donated a stem cell graft to a child with SCID. V gene TRBV12-3 or TRBV12-4 combines with J gene TRBJ1-2; 9 bases align to TRBD1. The sequencing used PBMCs from the stem cell graft donor, collected from the stem cell graft. The CDR3 spells CASRGARTGARPGGYTF. Here the CDR3 DNA reads TGTGCCAGCAGGGGCGCGCGGACAGGGGCTAGACCTGGTGGCTACACCTTC.